This TCR beta chain was observed in a study of cytomegalovirus exposure and HLA in healthy donors. Overall study results and limits: Later, an analysis found that common viral pathogens appeared to be linked with several of the most significant clusters.

This clone was seen a single time. Its antigen is unknown. The CDR3 length is 15 residues. The junction had 2 bases not matched to a gene; V was cut back by 0 bases and J by 3 bases. The V gene's germline CDR1 is MNHEY and CDR2 SMNVEV (reference sequence). A multiplex PCR was run with 60 Vbeta primers and 13 Jbeta primers. Profiling relied on immunoSEQ multiplex PCR, and the TCRdb table lists in-frame clones only, not all of them. The repertoire holds about 140,000 clones, with roughly 87% as singletons. The rearrangement joins TRBV27 to TRBJ2-7, with 10 bases aligning to TRBD1. The receptor's source is a woman aged 35 to 49 in good health and CMV-seronegative. Specimen: PBMCs. In DNA form, the CDR3 reads TGTGCCAGCAGTTTATCCAGGACAGGGGGCTACGAGCAGTACTTC. Its translation is CASSLSRTGGYEQYF.